What follows are 9 T cell receptor beta chains derived from one specimen sequenced in a study of cytomegalovirus exposure and HLA in healthy donors. Assay used: immunoSEQ multiplex PCR; TCRdb lists only in-frame clones, some missing. The data show approximately 98,000 clones, 70% to 90% seen once. The specimen was PBMCs. These receptors all stem from a woman under 30 in good health and CMV-seronegative.

This clone was picked up a small number of times. One end of the junction fails to match germline, which may point to a read error. This chain connects TRBV29-1 to TRBJ2-7; possibly TRBD2 for D (6 bases). This CDR3 is built from 10 residues. The germline V gene has CDR1 SQVTM and CDR2 ANQGSEA. CDR3 sequence: CSVERDPTHF. CDR3 in DNA: TGCAGCGTTGAGCGGGACCCGACGCACTTC.

The gene calls are TRBV7-3 and TRBJ2-1; D is unresolved. The ends were cut back, 1 base at V and 6 bases at J, with 10 bases in the middle. This CDR3 region has 14 residues. In germline, CDR1 is SGHTA, CDR2 FQGTGA. Here the CDR3 reads CASSLNPNSNEQFF. In DNA form, the CDR3 reads TGTGCCAGCAGCTTAAACCCCAACAGCAATGAGCAGTTCTTC.

The V and J genes are TRBV9 and TRBJ2-3; D gene uncertain. There are 13 residues in the CDR3. V lost 0 bases to trimming and J lost 4 bases, with 6 bases between them. Germline lookup yields CDR1 SGDLS and CDR2 YYNGEE. Here the CDR3 DNA reads TGTGCCAGCAGCGTAGAAGCGCCAGATACGCAGTATTTT. Encoded protein: CASSVEAPDTQYF.

The rearrangement joins TRBV6-1 to TRBJ1-1, with TRBD1 identical over 7 bases. Per germline, CDR1 MNHNS and CDR2 SASEGT. The J segment lost 4 bases and the V segment lost 3 bases, leaving 5 bases of the junction unmatched. The CDR3 is 14 amino acids. DNA for the CDR3: TGTGCCAGCAGTGAGGACAGGTTTGGCACTGAAGCTTTCTTT. It codes for CASSEDRFGTEAFF.

The chain has TRBV2 and TRBJ2-1; D perhaps matches TRBD2 (6 bases). The CDR3 consists of 13 residues. The ends were cut back, 6 bases at V and 7 bases at J, with 13 bases in the middle. Per germline, CDR1 SNHLY and CDR2 FYNNEI. CDR3 DNA: TGTGCCAGCAGAGGCGGGGCCCAGAATGAGCAGTTCTTC. Translated: CASRGGAQNEQFF.

The chain carries TRBV6-5 and TRBJ1-2; unclear D gene. This CDR3 has 14 residues. V shed 8 bases and J shed 0 bases, with 13 bases lying between them. Germline loops: CDR1 MNHEY, CDR2 SVGAGI. CDR3 residues: CASREAPANYGYTF. CDR3 DNA sequence: TGTGCCAGCCGGGAGGCACCAGCTAACTATGGCTACACCTTC.

This clone was seen a single time. V gene TRBV4-1 combines with J gene TRBJ1-5, with 7 bases fitting TRBD1. CDR1 is MGHRA, CDR2 YSYEKL, per germline. CDR3 length: 15 residues. Losses at the gene ends were 4 bases for V and 0 bases for J; bases not matched to a gene: 3. CDR3 coding DNA: TGCGCCAGCAGCCGCACAGGGGCTAGCAATCAGCCCCAGCATTTT. Translated, it gives CASSRTGASNQPQHF.

The gene calls are TRBV7-2 and TRBJ1-6; no clear D. The CDR3 sequence is 15 residues long. The V and J ends lost 4 bases and 7 bases respectively, with 14 bases between them. Germline CDR1 reads SGHTA; CDR2 reads FQGNSA. CDR3 in DNA: TGTGCCAGCAGCTCGCATGGTGGGCAAAATTCACCCCTCCACTTT. Its protein product is CASSSHGGQNSPLHF.

In this sample, this clone turned up a few times. The chain links TRBV6-6 to TRBJ1-3; 7 bases agree with TRBD1. J gave up 8 bases and V 1 base, and 8 bases lay outside the gene matches. The CDR3 extends over 15 amino acids. Germline assignment: CDR1 MNHNY and CDR2 SVGAGI (reference sequence). This chain's CDR3 is CASSYWDSSEDTIYF. As DNA, the CDR3 is TGTGCCAGCAGTTACTGGGACAGCTCGGAGGACACCATATATTTT.